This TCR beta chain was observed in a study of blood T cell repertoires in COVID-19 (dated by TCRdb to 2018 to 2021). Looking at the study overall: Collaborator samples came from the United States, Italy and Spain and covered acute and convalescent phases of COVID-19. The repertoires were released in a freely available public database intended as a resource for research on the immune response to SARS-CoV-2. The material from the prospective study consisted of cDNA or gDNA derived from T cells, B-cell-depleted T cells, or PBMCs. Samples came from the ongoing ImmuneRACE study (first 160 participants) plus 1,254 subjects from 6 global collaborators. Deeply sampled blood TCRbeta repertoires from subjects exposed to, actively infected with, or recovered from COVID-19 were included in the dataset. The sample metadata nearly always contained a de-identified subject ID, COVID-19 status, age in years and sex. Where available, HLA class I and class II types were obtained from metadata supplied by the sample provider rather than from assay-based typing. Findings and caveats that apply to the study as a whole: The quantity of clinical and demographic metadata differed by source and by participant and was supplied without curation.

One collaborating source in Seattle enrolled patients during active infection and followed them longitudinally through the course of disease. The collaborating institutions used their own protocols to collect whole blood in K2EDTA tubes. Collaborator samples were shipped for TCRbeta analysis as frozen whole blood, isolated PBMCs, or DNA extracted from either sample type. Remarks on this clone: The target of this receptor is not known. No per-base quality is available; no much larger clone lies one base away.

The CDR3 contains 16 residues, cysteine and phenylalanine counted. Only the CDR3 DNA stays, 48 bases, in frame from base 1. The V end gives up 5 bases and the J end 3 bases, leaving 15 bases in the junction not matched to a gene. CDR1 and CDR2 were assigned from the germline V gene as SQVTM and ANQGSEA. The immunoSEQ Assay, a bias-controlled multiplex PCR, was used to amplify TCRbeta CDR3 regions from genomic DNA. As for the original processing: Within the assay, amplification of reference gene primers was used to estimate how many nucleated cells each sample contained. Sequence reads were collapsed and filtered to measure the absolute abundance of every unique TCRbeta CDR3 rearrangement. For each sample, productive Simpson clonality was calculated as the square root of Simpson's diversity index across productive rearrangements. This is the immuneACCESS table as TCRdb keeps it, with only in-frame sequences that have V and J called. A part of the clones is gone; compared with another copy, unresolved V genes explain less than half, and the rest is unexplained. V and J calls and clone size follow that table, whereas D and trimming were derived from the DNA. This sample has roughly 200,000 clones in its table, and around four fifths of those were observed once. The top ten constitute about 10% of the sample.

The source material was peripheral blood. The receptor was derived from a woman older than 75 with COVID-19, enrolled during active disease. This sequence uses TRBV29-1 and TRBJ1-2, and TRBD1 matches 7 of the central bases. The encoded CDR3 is CSVPRQGFTQDYGYTF. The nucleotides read TGCAGCGTTCCTCGACAGGGATTTACCCAGGACTATGGCTACACCTTC.